The rows below give T cell receptor beta chains drawn from one sample of a study of T cell responses to AZD1222 COVID-19 vaccine. Measured with immunoSEQ multiplex PCR; TCRdb has only the in-frame clones, and not every one. The sample lists about 100,000 clones, 80% to 90% occurring once. The specimen comprised peripheral blood, sampled on day 0 of AZD1222 vaccination. All receptors derive from an adult in good health. Both conserved end residues are trimmed from each CDR3. Each record gives: V gene, J gene, CDR3 protein.

V: TRBV18
J: TRBJ1-3
CDR3: ASSPLGHRPSGNTIY

V: TRBV18
J: TRBJ1-3
CDR3: ASWGRSGNTIY

V: TRBV4-1
J: TRBJ2-3
CDR3: ASSQEAYSTDTQY

V: TRBV29-1
J: TRBJ1-2
CDR3: SVGELIGGDYGYT

V: TRBV12-5
J: TRBJ1-6
CDR3: ASGLGGRDPPLH

V: TRBV7-8
J: TRBJ1-1
CDR3: ASSLQREAF

V: TRBV4-1
J: TRBJ2-7
CDR3: ASSHLGTSGRALEQY

V: TRBV5-6
J: TRBJ1-6
CDR3: ASSWGRGSPLH

V: TRBV12-3/TRBV12-4
J: TRBJ1-4
CDR3: ASGQGAEGKLF

V: TRBV12-3/TRBV12-4
J: TRBJ2-5
CDR3: ASSLVFRGTQY

V: TRBV15
J: TRBJ1-5
CDR3: ATSREVRVDQPQH

V: TRBV5-6
J: TRBJ2-2
CDR3: ASSLGQITTGELF

V: TRBV21-1
J: TRBJ2-7
CDR3: ASSKENQGTSIPEQY

V: TRBV5-5
J: TRBJ1-5
CDR3: ASSFRQDGNQPQH

V: TRBV12-3/TRBV12-4
J: TRBJ2-2
CDR3: ASKELAVGELF

V: TRBV20-1
J: TRBJ2-2
CDR3: SAKGRGELF

V: TRBV29-1
J: TRBJ1-3
CDR3: SAGGLGNTIY

V: TRBV3-1/TRBV3-2
J: TRBJ2-5
CDR3: ASSRTTSGGWETQY

V: TRBV1
J: TRBJ2-7
CDR3: TSSQDVERTTRYEQY

V: TRBV16
J: TRBJ2-3
CDR3: ASSQQSSTDTQY

V: TRBV7-9
J: TRBJ2-3
CDR3: ASGVTDTQY

V: TRBV23-1
J: TRBJ2-7
CDR3: ASSQRQFDTYEQY

V: TRBV10-2
J: TRBJ1-4
CDR3: ASSELGGWEKLF

V: TRBV6-4
J: TRBJ1-4
CDR3: ASSDGTGGEKLF

V: TRBV19
J: TRBJ2-7
CDR3: ASSIRQGVTYEQY

V: TRBV5-1
J: TRBJ1-2
CDR3: ASSLEPFSGDGYT

V: TRBV27
J: TRBJ1-5
CDR3: ASGATGIDQPQH

V: TRBV6-5
J: TRBJ2-7
CDR3: ASTPRGFGEQY

V: TRBV11-1
J: TRBJ1-1
CDR3: ASSSNGAGITEAF

V: TRBV12-3/TRBV12-4
J: TRBJ2-1
CDR3: ASNLGVGEQF

V: TRBV19
J: TRBJ2-7
CDR3: ASSTGPVEWDQQY

V: TRBV6-5
J: TRBJ1-3
CDR3: ASSYTLDRGGNTIY

V: TRBV5-1
J: TRBJ1-1
CDR3: ASSLASTPLKNTEAF

V: TRBV2
J: TRBJ1-2
CDR3: ASSEAGGLNYGYT

V: TRBV5-1
J: TRBJ1-1
CDR3: ASSFTEYTEAF

V: TRBV25-1
J: TRBJ1-5
CDR3: ASSALRVSQPQH

V: TRBV2
J: TRBJ2-7
CDR3: ASSWTGVDYEQY

V: TRBV27
J: TRBJ1-2
CDR3: ASSGAYGYT

V: TRBV5-1
J: TRBJ2-2
CDR3: ASSLSSSGSFAGELF

V: TRBV7-9
J: TRBJ1-2
CDR3: ASSLGILNYGYT

V: TRBV24-1
J: TRBJ2-5
CDR3: ATSDAAEPQQETQY

V: TRBV7-2
J: TRBJ1-6
CDR3: ASSPRTGGYNSPLH